This TCR beta chain derives from a study of T cells in Graves' hyperthyroidism and ophthalmopathy. Study-level results: Researchers found most expanded thyroid clonotypes above 0.001 in blood as well.

Many counts were recorded for this clonotype. Its antigen is not identified. Trimming stripped 2 bases from V and 3 bases from J, with 5 bases between. Germline V lookup: CDR1 MNHNS, CDR2 SASEGT. The CDR3 covers 12 residues. RNA transcripts provided the source from which TCR beta CDR3 regions were amplified. HTBI primers drove first-round RT-PCR of the TCR CDR3. TCRdb reanalysed the multiplex PCR reads using MiXCR and keeps one entry per CDR3 protein. The sample gives approximately 600,000 distinct CDR3 sequences, roughly 14% of which show up once; approximately 4.2% is in the top ten. It was uncontrolled infection, other autoimmune disease, pregnancy or lactation that excluded patients. Diagnoses rested on clinical symptoms, serum thyroxine and TRAb, thyroid ultrasound and orbital computed tomography.

Sequencing was performed on blood. The clonotype was recovered from a woman aged 40 to 49 with Graves' ophthalmopathy. The rearrangement joins TRBV6-1 to TRBJ2-7, with no clear D. In DNA form, the CDR3 reads TGTGCCAGCAGTGAAACCTACTACGAGCAGTACTTC. Its translation is CASSETYYEQYF.